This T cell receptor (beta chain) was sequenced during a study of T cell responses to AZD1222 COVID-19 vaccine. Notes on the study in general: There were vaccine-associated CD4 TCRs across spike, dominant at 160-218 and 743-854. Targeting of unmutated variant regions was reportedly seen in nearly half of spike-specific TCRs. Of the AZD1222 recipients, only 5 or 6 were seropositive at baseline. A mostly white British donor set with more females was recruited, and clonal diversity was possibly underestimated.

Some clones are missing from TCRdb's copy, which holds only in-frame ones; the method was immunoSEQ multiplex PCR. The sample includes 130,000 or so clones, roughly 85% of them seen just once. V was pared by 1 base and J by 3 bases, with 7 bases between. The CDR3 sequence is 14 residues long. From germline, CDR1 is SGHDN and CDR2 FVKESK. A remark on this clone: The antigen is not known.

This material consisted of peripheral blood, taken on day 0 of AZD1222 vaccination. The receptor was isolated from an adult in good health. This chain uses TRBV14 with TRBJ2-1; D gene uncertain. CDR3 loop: CASSQVHFYNEQFF. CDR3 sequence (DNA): TGTGCCAGCAGCCAAGTTCACTTCTACAATGAGCAGTTCTTC.